One and the same sample provided the 17 T cell receptor beta chains below, sequenced in a study of cytomegalovirus exposure and HLA in healthy donors (dated by TCRdb to about 2017). Library construction relied on the immunoSEQ multiplex PCR assay. The multiplex PCR relied on a mix of 60 forward primers for TCR Vbeta segments and 13 reverse primers for TCR Jbeta segments. This is the immuneACCESS table as TCRdb keeps it, with only in-frame sequences that have V and J called. A part of the clones is gone; compared with another copy, unresolved V genes explain less than half, and the rest is unexplained. The sample table holds about 150,000 clones, of which around four fifths were seen once. Jointly, the top ten make up roughly 1.5% of the sample. The sample was PBMCs. The receptors derive from a woman younger than 35 in good health and CMV-seronegative.

The chain links TRBV18 to TRBJ1-2; a possible D gene is TRBD1 (5 bases). CDR3 length equals 16 residues. The V gene's germline CDR1 is KGHSH and CDR2 LQKENI. V was trimmed by 4 bases and J by 3 bases, leaving 18 bases between them. The chain's CDR3 is CASSHSAGGLDYGYTF. In DNA, the CDR3 is TGTGCCAGCTCACATTCTGCGGGGGGTTTGGACTATGGCTACACCTTC.

V and J are TRBV6-1 and TRBJ2-2; 7 bases fit TRBD1. The CDR3 has 15 amino acids. After removal of 2 bases from V and 5 bases from J, the junction contained 5 bases not matched to a gene. Germline V gene lookup returns CDR1 MNHNS and CDR2 SASEGT. For the CDR3, the DNA is TGTGCCAGCAGTGAAAGGGGGCGCCGGACCGGGGAGCTGTTTTTT. Protein sequence: CASSERGRRTGELFF.

The rearrangement joins TRBV7-9 to TRBJ1-1, with 7 bases identical to TRBD1. This CDR3 is 14 amino acids long. V shed 3 bases, J shed 5 bases, and the junction held 6 bases outside the gene matches. CDR1 is SEHNR, CDR2 FQNEAQ, per germline (reference sequence). CDR3 amino acids: CASSLNLQGTEAFF. The CDR3 DNA follows: TGTGCCAGCAGCTTGAACTTACAGGGGACTGAAGCTTTCTTT.

V is TRBV7-9 and J is TRBJ1-1; no firm D call. The germline V gene has CDR1 SEHNR and CDR2 FQNEAQ (reference sequence). The V and J ends lost 4 bases and 1 base respectively, with 10 bases between them. The CDR3 loop spans 14 amino acids. The CDR3 DNA reads as TGTGCCAGCAGCTGGGAGACGGCGAACACTGAAGCTTTCTTT. The encoded protein is CASSWETANTEAFF.

J is TRBJ2-4 and V is TRBV5-1; 7 nucleotides line up with TRBD1. J was trimmed by 0 bases and V by 1 base; bases with no gene match: 19. Looked up from germline, CDR1 is SGHRS and CDR2 is YFSETQ. The CDR3 has 21 amino acids. CDR3: CASSLMPLWTGRFVAKNIQYF. DNA of the CDR3: TGCGCCAGCAGCTTGATGCCCCTTTGGACAGGTAGATTCGTAGCCAAAAACATTCAGTACTTC.

The table lists this clone with a count of one. CDR3 protein: CASIVDRRSTGELFF. Here the CDR3 DNA reads TGTGCCAGTATCGTGGACAGGAGATCCACCGGGGAGCTGTTTTTT. The chain links TRBV19 to TRBJ2-2; 7 nucleotides match TRBD1. The CDR3 covers 15 residues. Germline trimming cut 7 bases from V and 4 bases from J; bases unmatched to any gene: 9. Germline CDR1 and CDR2: LNHDA and SQIVND (reference sequence). The entire variable domain, with the rest obtained from reference TRBV19 and TRBJ2-2, is as follows: DGGITQSPKYLFRKEGQNVTLSCEQNLNHDAMYWYRQDPGQGLRLIYYSQIVNDFQKGDIAEGYSVSREKKESFPLTVTSAQKNPTAFYLCASIVDRRSTGELFFGEGSRLTVL.

The chain links TRBV27 to TRBJ1-2, with 8 bases lining up with TRBD1. Per germline, CDR1 MNHEY and CDR2 SMNVEV (reference sequence). The CDR3 length is 15 residues. J lost 6 bases, V lost 3 bases, and 9 bases had no gene match. CDR3 sequence: CASSLEAGGVNGYTF. In nucleotides, the CDR3 is TGTGCCAGCAGTTTGGAGGCAGGGGGCGTAAATGGCTACACCTTC.

CDR3 sequence: CASSATGRTGELFF. CDR3 bases: TGTGCCAGCAGCGCAACAGGTCGCACCGGGGAGCTGTTTTTT. J is TRBJ2-2 and V is TRBV11-2; weak D call: TRBD1 (5 bases). There are 14 residues in the CDR3. Looked up from germline, CDR1 is SGHAT and CDR2 is FQNNGV. Trimming shortened V by 5 bases and J by 4 bases, and 11 bases separated the two germline ends. The full variable domain, rest sourced from reference TRBV11-2 and TRBJ2-2, is EAGVAQSPRYKIIEKRQSVAFWCNPISGHATLYWYQQILGQGPKLLIQFQNNGVVDDSQLPKDRFSAERLKGVDSTLKIQPAKLEDSAVYLCASSATGRTGELFFGEGSRLTVL.

This clone has only one observation. This rearrangement joins TRBV2 to TRBJ2-7; D not resolved. Trimming left V 2 bases short and J 6 bases short, with 11 bases between. Germline CDR1 and CDR2: SNHLY and FYNNEI. The CDR3 has 13 amino acids. CDR3 DNA sequence: TGTGCCAGCAGTGAAAACAGTATTCGCGAGCAGTACTTC. This gives the protein CASSENSIREQYF. Full variable domain (missing parts from reference TRBV2 and TRBJ2-7): EPEVTQTPSHQVTQMGQEVILRCVPISNHLYFYWYRQILGQKVEFLVSFYNNEISEKSEIFDDQFSVERPDGSNFTLKIRSTKLEDSAMYFCASSENSIREQYFGPGTRLTVT.

The chain uses TRBV7-6 and TRBJ2-5, with 11 nucleotides matching TRBD1. Germline CDR1 is SGHVS and CDR2 is FNYEAQ. The CDR3 extends over 15 amino acids. The junction had 3 bases not matched to a gene; V was cut back by 1 base and J by 5 bases. CDR3 coding DNA: TGTGCCAGCAGCTTAGGGACAGGGGGCTCGGAGACCCAGTACTTC. As protein: CASSLGTGGSETQYF. The full variable domain, its missing parts supplied by reference TRBV7-6 and TRBJ2-5, is GAGVSQSPRYKVTKRGQDVALRCDPISGHVSLYWYRQALGQGPEFLTYFNYEAQQDKSGLPNDRFSAERPEGSISTLTIQRTEQRDSAMYRCASSLGTGGSETQYFGPGTRLLVL.

The chain combines TRBV7-2 with TRBJ2-5, with TRBD2 matching 8 bases. V was pared by 8 bases and J by 1 base, with 9 bases of the junction left unmatched. This CDR3 has 15 amino acids. The germline CDR1 and CDR2 sequences are SGHTA and FQGNSA. The CDR3 sequence: CASAGQRGPQETQYF. The DNA for the CDR3 is TGTGCCAGCGCTGGCCAGCGGGGGCCCCAAGAGACCCAGTACTTC.

The chain couples TRBV7-9 to TRBJ1-1; 7 bases fit TRBD1. This CDR3 has 13 amino acids. V lost 7 bases and J lost 1; bases outside the gene matches: 3. CDR1 and CDR2 (germline): SEHNR, FQNEAQ (reference sequence). CDR3 residues: CASTHRGNTEAFF. CDR3 bases: TGTGCCAGCACCCACAGGGGGAACACTGAAGCTTTCTTT.

This chain connects TRBV9 to TRBJ1-2; a possible D gene is TRBD1 (6 bases). The CDR3 is 15 residues long. Germline V gives CDR1 SGDLS, CDR2 YYNGEE. The V gene lost 4 bases and the J gene lost 4 bases, with 17 bases spanning the gap. As DNA, the CDR3 is TGTGCCAGCAGCCCCAAGGGGGGGACGGTCTATGGCTACACCTTC. It specifies CASSPKGGTVYGYTF.

The genes are TRBV19 and TRBJ1-5, with a tentative D call TRBD1 (5 bases). The CDR3 runs to 15 residues. CDR1 LNHDA and CDR2 SQIVND come from the germline V gene (reference sequence). Trimming stripped 5 bases from V and 7 bases from J, with 18 bases between. DNA of the CDR3: TGTGCCAGTAGTCCGGCCGGGGGGGAGGGGCAGCCCCAGCATTTT. Translation: CASSPAGGEGQPQHF.

This clone appeared a single time. The V gene is TRBV27, the J gene TRBJ2-5; D is unresolved. This CDR3 region has 11 residues. From germline, CDR1 is MNHEY and CDR2 SMNVEV (reference sequence). V lost 5 bases, J lost 5 bases, and 6 bases lay in between. CDR3 in amino acids: CASSVGETQYF. CDR3 sequence (DNA): TGTGCCAGCAGTGTCGGGGAGACCCAGTACTTC.

This clone was recorded a few times. The rearrangement joins TRBV28 to TRBJ1-5; 8 nucleotides agree with TRBD1. Germline CDR1 is MDHEN and CDR2 is SYDVKM. J was trimmed by 3 bases and V by 3 bases; bases with no gene match: 4. This CDR3 spans 15 amino acids. The CDR3 coding sequence is TGTGCCAGCAGTTTGGCGGACAGGGTCAATCAGCCCCAGCATTTT. Amino acids: CASSLADRVNQPQHF.

V gene TRBV18 combines with J gene TRBJ2-1; 10 bases are shared with TRBD1. Germline loops: CDR1 KGHSH, CDR2 LQKENI. Trimming cost V 3 bases and J 7 bases; bases outside gene matches: 6. The CDR3 length is 15 residues. CDR3 nucleotide sequence: TGTGCCAGCTCACCGGGGACAGGGGCAGGGAATGAGCAGTTCTTC. Residues: CASSPGTGAGNEQFF.